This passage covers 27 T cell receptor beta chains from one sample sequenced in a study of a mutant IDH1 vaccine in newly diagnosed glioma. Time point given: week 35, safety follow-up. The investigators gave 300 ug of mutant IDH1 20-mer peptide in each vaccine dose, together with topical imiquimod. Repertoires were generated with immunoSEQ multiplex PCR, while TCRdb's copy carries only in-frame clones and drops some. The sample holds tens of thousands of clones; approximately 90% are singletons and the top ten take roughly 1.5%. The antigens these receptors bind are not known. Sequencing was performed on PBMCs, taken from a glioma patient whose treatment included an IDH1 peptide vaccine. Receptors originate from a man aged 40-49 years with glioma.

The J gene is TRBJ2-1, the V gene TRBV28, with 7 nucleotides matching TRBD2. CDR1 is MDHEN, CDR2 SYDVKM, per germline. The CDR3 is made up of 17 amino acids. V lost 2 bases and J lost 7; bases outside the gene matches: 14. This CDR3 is CASSLIPGGRRSNEQFF. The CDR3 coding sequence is TGTGCCAGCAGTTTAATTCCCGGCGGGAGAAGGAGTAATGAGCAGTTCTTC.

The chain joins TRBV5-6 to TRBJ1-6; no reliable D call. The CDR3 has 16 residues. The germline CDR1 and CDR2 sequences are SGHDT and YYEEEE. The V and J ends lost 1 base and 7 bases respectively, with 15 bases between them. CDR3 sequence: CASSLRSTGRNSPLHF. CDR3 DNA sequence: TGTGCCAGCAGCTTGCGATCAACGGGGAGAAATTCACCCCTCCACTTT.

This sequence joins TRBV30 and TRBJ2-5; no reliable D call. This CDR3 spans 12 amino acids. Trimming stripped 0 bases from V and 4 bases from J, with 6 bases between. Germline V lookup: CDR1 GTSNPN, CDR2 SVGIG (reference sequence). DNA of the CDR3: TGTGCCTGGAGTGTAGACCTAGAGACCCAGTACTTC. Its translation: CAWSVDLETQYF. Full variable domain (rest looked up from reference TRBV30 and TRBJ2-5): SQTIHQWPATLVQPVGSPLSLECTVEGTSNPNLYWYRQAAGRGLQLLFYSVGIGQISSEVPQNLSASRPQDRQFILSSKKLLLSDSGFYLCAWSVDLETQYFGPGTRLLVL.

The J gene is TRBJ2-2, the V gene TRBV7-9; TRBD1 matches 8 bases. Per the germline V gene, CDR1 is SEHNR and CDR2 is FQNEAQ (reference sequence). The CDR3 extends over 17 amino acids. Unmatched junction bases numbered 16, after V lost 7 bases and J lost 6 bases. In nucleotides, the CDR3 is TGTGCCAGCACCGACTCCGCGGGACAGGCGATTTCCGGGGAGCTGTTTTTT. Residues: CASTDSAGQAISGELFF.

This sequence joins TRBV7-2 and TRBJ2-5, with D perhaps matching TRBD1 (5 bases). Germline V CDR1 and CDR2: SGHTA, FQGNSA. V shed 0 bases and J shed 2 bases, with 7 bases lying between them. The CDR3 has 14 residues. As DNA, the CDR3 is TGTGCCAGCAGCTTAGCAGGGGTTCAAGAGACCCAGTACTTC. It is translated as CASSLAGVQETQYF.

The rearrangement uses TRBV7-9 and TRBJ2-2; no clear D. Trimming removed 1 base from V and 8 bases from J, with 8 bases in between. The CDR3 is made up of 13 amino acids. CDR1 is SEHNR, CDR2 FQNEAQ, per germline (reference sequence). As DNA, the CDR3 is TGTGCCAGCAGCTTAGATGGAACGGGGGAGCTGTTTTTT. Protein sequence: CASSLDGTGELFF. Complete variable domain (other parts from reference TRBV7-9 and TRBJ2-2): DTGVSQNPRHKITKRGQNVTFRCDPISEHNRLYWYRQTLGQGPEFLTYFQNEAQLEKSRLLSDRFSAERPKGSFSTLEIQRTEQGDSAMYLCASSLDGTGELFFGEGSRLTVL.

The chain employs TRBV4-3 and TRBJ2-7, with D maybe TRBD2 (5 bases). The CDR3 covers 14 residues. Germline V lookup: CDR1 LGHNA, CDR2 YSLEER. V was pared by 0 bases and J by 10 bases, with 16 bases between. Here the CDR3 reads CASSQDRLAWGQYF. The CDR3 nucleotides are TGCGCCAGCAGCCAAGATCGGCTAGCTTGGGGACAGTACTTC.

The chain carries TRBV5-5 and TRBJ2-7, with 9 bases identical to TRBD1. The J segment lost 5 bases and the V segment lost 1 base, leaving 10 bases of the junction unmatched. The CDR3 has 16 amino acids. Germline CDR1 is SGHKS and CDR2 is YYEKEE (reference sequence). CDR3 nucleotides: TGTGCCAGCAGCTTGCATAATCCCGGGACAGGGAACGAGCAGTACGTC. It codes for CASSLHNPGTGNEQYV.

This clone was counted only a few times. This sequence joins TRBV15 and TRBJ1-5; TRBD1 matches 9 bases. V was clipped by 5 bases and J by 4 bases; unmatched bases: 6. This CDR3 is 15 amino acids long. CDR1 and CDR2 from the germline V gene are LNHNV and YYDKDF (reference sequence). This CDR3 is CATSEPGQGNQPQHF. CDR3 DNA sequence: TGTGCCACCAGCGAACCGGGACAGGGAAATCAGCCCCAGCATTTT.

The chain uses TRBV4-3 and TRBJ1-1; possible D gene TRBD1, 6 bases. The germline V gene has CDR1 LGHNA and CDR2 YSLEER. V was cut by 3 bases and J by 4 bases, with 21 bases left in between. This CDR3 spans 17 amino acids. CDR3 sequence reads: CASSQPGQPNRPTEAFF. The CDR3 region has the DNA TGCGCCAGCAGCCAGCCAGGACAGCCTAACAGGCCCACTGAAGCTTTCTTT.

The CDR3 region is CASSPPRLSSGNTIYF. The CDR3 DNA reads as TGTGCCAGCTCACCACCCAGGTTAAGCTCTGGAAACACCATATATTTT. This rearrangement joins TRBV18 to TRBJ1-3; no firm D call. V lost 0 bases and J lost 0, with 9 bases in between. This CDR3 is built from 16 residues. The germline V gene has CDR1 KGHSH and CDR2 LQKENI.

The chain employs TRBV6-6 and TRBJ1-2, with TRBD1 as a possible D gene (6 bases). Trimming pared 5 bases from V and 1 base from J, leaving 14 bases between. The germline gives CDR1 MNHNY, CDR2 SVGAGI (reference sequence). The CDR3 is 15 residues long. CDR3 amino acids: CASSPDRLINYGYTF. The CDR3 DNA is TGTGCCAGCAGTCCCGACAGGTTGATTAACTATGGCTACACCTTC.

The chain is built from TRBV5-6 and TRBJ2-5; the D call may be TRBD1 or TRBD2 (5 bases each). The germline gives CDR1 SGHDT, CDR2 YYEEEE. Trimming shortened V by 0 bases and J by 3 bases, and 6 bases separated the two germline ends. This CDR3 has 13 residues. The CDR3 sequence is CASSLVGEETQYF. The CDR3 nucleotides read TGTGCCAGCAGCTTGGTGGGGGAAGAGACCCAGTACTTC.

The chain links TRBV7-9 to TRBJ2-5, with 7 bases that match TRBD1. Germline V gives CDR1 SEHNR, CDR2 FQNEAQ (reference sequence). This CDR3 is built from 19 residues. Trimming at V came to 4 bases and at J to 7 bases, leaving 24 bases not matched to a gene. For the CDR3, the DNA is TGTGCCAGCAGCTCGTCATACTTGGGACAGACTGGGCCCAGAGGGACCCAGTACTTC. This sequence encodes CASSSSYLGQTGPRGTQYF.

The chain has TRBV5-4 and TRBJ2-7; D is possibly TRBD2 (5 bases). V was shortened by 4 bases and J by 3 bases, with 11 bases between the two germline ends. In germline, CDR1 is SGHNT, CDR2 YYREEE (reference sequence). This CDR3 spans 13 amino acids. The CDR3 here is CASSAWENYEQYF. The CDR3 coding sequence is TGTGCCAGCAGCGCCTGGGAGAACTACGAGCAGTACTTC.

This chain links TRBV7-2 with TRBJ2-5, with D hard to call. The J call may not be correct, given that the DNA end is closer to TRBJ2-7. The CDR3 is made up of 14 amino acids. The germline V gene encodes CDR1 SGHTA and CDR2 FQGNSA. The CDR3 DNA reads TGTGCCAGCAGCTTCGACCTCGCCCTATACGAGCAGTACTTC. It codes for CASSFDLALYEQYF.

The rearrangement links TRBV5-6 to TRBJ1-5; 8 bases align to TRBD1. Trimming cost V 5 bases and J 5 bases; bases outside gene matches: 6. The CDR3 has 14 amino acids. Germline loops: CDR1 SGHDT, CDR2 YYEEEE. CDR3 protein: CASSYGQGHQPQHF. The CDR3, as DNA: TGTGCCAGCAGTTACGGACAGGGACATCAGCCCCAGCATTTT.

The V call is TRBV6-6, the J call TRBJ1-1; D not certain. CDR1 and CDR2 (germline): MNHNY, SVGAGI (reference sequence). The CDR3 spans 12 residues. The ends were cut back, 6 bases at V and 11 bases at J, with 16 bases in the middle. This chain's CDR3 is CASSPALNKAFF. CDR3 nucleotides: TGTGCCAGCAGCCCTGCTCTAAACAAGGCTTTCTTT.

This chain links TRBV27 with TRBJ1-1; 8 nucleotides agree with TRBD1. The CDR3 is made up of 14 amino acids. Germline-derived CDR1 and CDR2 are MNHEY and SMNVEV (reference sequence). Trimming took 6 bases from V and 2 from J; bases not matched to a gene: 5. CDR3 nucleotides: TGTGCCAGCAGGTTACAGGGGGGAAACACTGAAGCTTTCTTT. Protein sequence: CASRLQGGNTEAFF.

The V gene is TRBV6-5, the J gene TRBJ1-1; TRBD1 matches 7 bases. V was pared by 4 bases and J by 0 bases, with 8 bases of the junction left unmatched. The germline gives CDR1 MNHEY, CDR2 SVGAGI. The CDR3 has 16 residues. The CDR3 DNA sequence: TGTGCCAGCAGTTCTAGCGCCGGGACAGTGAACACTGAAGCTTTCTTT. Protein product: CASSSSAGTVNTEAFF.

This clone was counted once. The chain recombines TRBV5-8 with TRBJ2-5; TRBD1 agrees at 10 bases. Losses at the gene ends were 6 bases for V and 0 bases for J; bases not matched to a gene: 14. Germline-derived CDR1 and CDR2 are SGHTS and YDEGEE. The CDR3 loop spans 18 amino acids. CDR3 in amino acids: CASTSGDRGMVYQETQYF. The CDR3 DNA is TGTGCCAGCACCTCGGGGGACAGGGGTATGGTATACCAAGAGACCCAGTACTTC.

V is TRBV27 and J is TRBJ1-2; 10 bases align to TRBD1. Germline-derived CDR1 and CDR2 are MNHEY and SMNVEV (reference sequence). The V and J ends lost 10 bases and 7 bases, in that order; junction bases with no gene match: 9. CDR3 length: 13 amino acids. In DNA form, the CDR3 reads TGTGCCACAGCCGGGACAGGGGAGGTTGGCTACACCTTC. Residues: CATAGTGEVGYTF.

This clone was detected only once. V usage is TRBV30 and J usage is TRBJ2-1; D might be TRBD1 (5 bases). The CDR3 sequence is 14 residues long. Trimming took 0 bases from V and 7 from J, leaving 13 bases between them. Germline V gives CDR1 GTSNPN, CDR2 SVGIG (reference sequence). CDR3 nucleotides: TGTGCCTGGAGTGTAAATTCCAGGGTAAATGAGCAGTTCTTC. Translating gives CAWSVNSRVNEQFF.

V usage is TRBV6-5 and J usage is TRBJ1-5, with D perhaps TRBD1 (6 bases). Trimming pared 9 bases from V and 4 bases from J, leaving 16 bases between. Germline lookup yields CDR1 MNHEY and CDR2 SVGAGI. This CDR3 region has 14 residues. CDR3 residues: CASRSTGDNQPQHF. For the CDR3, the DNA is TGTGCCAGTAGATCGACAGGAGATAATCAGCCCCAGCATTTT.

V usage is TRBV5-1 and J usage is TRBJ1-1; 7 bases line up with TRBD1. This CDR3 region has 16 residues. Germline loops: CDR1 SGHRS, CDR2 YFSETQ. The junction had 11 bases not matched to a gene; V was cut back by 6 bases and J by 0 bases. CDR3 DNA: TGCGCCAGCACCTTTGTTGGGGGACAGTTGAACACTGAAGCTTTCTTT. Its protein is CASTFVGGQLNTEAFF.

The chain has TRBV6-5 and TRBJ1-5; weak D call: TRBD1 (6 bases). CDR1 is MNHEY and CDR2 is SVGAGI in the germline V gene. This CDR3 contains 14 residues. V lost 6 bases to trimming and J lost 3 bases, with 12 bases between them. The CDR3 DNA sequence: TGTGCCAGCAGGATGGACAGCTCCAATCAGCCCCAGCATTTT. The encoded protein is CASRMDSSNQPQHF.

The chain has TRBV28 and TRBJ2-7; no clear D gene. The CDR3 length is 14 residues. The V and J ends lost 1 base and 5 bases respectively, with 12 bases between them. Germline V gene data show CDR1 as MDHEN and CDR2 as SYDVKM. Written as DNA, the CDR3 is TGTGCCAGCAGTTTATCTGGGTCATCGGACGAGCAGTACTTC. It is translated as CASSLSGSSDEQYF.